Reported below is one TCR beta chain. The target antigen is unknown. Time point meaning: persistent/refractory GD, antithyroid drugs over 5 years with positive TRAb. PBMC RNA served as the TCR library source. This record belongs to a study of regulatory T cells in long-lasting Graves disease. Across the whole study: Positivity for TSH receptor antibodies plus over 5 years of antithyroid drugs meant persistent Graves' disease. Study-wide points: Persistent patients shared more public clonotypes (over 2,500) than new patients (about 1,000). Accuracy may have been reduced by the small sample size.

Library construction for TCR beta used iRepertoire HTBI primers and Arm-PCR of CDR3 regions. TCRdb independently ran MiXCR on the multiplex PCR reads; one entry per CDR3 protein. Here the sample spans almost 350,000 distinct CDR3 sequences, about 18% being singletons. Specimen: peripheral blood mononuclear cells (PBMCs), collected when the disease was refractory, from a patient treated with antithyroid drugs. The clonotype comes from a female donor with Graves disease.

CDR3 sequence reads: CAWSFGNTGELFF. In DNA, the CDR3 is TGTGCCTGGAGTTTCGGGAACACCGGGGAGCTGTTTTTT. The chain uses TRBV30 and TRBJ2-2; no clear D. The CDR3 length is 13 residues. V lost 2 bases and J 1 base, leaving 5 bases between the germline ends. Germline values: CDR1 GTSNPN, CDR2 SVGIG (reference sequence).